This T cell receptor (beta chain) is drawn from a study of shared clonotypes between healthy human individuals. Generated by immunoSEQ multiplex PCR, the TCRdb table keeps only in-frame clones and is missing some. The sample shows about 710,000 clones, 60% to 75% of them seen only once. With 1 base removed from V and 0 bases from J, the gap between germline ends came to 9 bases. CDR1 is LNHNV and CDR2 is YYDKDF in the germline V gene (reference sequence). The CDR3 is made up of 15 amino acids. The chain carries TRBV15 and TRBJ1-1; D not certain. Sequenced: memory CD4+ T cells sorted from blood. Stated subset: CD45RA-negative fraction. The clonotype originates from a woman in her twenties or thirties in good health. DNA of the CDR3: TGTGCCACCAGCAGAGCGGCAGACATGAACACTGAAGCTTTCTTT. This translates into CATSRAADMNTEAFF.